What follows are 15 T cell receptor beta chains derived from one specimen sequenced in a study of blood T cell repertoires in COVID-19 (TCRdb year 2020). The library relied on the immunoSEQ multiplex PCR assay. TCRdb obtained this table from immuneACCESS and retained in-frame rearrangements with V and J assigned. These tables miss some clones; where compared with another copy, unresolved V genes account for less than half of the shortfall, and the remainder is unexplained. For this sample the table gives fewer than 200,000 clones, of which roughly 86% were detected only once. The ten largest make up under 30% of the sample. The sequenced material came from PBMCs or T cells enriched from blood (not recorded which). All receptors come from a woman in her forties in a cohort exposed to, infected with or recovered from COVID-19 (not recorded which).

CDR3 coding DNA: TGTGCCAGCAGCTTGCCAGGGCTCGACACCGGGGAGCTGTTTTTT. The encoded protein is CASSLPGLDTGELFF. The chain is built from TRBV5-5 and TRBJ2-2; possibly TRBD1 for D (5 bases). Trimming removed 1 base at V and 3 bases at J, with 10 bases between. The CDR3 runs to 15 residues. Germline CDR1 SGHKS, CDR2 YYEKEE (reference sequence).

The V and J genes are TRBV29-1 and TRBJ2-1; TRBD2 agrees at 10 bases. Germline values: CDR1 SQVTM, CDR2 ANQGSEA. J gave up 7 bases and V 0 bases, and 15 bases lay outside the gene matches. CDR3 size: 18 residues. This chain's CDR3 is CSVEDFRSSGGVENEQFF. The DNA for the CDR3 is TGCAGCGTTGAAGATTTTAGGTCTAGCGGGGGCGTTGAGAATGAGCAGTTCTTC.

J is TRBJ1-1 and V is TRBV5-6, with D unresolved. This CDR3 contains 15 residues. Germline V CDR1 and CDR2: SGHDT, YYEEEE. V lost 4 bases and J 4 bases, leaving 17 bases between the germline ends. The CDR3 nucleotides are TGTGCCAGCAGCCCCCTTGACTCGCTGGGCACTGAAGCTTTCTTT. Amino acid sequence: CASSPLDSLGTEAFF.

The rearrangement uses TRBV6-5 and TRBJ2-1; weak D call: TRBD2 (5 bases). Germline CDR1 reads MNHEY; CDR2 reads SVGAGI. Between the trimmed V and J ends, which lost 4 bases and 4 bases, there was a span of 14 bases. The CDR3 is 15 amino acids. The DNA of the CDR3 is TGTGCCAGCAGTTTTCTAGCCCCCCGGTACAATGAGCAGTTCTTC. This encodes CASSFLAPRYNEQFF.

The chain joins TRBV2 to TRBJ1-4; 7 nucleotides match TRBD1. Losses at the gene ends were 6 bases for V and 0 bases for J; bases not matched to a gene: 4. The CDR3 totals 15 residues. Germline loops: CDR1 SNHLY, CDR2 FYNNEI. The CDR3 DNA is TGTGCCAGCAGCGGGACAGACGCAACTAATGAAAAACTGTTTTTT. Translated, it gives CASSGTDATNEKLFF.

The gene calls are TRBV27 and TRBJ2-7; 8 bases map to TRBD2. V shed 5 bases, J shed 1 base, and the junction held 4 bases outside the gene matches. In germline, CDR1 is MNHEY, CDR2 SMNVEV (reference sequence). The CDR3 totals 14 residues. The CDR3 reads CASSLAGLSYEQYF. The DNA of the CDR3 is TGTGCCAGCAGTCTAGCGGGCCTTTCCTACGAGCAGTACTTC.

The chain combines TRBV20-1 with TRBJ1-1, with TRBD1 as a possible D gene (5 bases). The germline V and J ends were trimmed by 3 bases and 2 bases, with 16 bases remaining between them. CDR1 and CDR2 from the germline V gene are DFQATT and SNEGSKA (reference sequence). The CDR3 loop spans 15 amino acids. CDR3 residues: CSASNDRVRNTEAFF. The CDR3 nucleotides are TGCAGTGCTAGTAATGACAGAGTAAGAAACACTGAAGCTTTCTTT.

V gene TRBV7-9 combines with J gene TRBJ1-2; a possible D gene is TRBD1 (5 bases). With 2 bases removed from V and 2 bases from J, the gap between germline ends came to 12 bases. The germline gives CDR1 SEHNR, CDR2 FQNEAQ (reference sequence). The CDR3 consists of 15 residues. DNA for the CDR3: TGTGCCAGCAGCTTAAGGGGCAGGGCGAACTATGGCTACACCTTC. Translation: CASSLRGRANYGYTF. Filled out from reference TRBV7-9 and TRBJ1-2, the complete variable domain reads DTGVSQNPRHKITKRGQNVTFRCDPISEHNRLYWYRQTLGQGPEFLTYFQNEAQLEKSRLLSDRFSAERPKGSFSTLEIQRTEQGDSAMYLCASSLRGRANYGYTFGSGTRLTVV.

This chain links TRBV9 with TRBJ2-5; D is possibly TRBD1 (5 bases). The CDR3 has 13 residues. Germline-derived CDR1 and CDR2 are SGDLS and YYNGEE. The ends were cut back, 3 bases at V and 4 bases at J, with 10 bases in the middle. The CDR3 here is CASSAQGGETQYF. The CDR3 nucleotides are TGTGCCAGCAGCGCCCAGGGCGGAGAGACCCAGTACTTC.

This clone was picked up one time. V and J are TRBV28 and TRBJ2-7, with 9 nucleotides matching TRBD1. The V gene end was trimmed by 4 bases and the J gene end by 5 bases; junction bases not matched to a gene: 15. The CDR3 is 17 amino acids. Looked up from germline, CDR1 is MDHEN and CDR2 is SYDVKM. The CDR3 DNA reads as TGTGCCAGCAGTTCCTTCGGAACCGGGACAGGGTCAGACGAGCAGTACTTC. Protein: CASSSFGTGTGSDEQYF.

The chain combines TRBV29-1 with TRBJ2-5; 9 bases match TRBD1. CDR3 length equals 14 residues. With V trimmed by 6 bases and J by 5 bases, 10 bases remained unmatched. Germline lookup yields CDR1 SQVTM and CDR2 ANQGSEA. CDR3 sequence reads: CSVDPGQGGETQYF. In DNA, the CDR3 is TGCAGCGTGGACCCGGGACAGGGCGGGGAGACCCAGTACTTC.

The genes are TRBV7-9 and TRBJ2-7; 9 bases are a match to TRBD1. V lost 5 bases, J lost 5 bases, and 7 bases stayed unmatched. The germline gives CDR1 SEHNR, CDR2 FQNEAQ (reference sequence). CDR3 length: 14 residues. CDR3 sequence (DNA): TGTGCCAGCAGCCAGTCCCGGGACAGGGACGAGCAGTACTTC. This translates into CASSQSRDRDEQYF.

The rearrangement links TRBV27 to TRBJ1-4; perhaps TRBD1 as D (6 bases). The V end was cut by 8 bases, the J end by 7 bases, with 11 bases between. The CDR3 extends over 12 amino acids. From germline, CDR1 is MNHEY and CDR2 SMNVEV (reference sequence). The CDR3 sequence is CASGHRVEKLFF. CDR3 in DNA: TGTGCCAGCGGCCACAGGGTTGAAAAACTGTTTTTT. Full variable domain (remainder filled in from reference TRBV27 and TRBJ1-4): EAQVTQNPRYLITVTGKKLTVTCSQNMNHEYMSWYRQDPGLGLRQIYYSMNVEVTDKGDVPEGYKVSRKEKRNFPLILESPSPNQTSLYFCASGHRVEKLFFGSGTQLSVL.

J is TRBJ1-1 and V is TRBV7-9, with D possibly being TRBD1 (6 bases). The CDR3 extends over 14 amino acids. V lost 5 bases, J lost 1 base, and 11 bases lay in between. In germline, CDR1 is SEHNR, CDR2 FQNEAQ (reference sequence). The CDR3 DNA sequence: TGTGCCAGCAGCATAGACAGGAGGAACACTGAAGCTTTCTTT. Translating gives CASSIDRRNTEAFF.

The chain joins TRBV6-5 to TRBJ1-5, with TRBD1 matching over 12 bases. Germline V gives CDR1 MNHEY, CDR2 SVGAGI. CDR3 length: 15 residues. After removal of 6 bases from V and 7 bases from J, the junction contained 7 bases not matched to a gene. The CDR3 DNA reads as TGTGCCAGCAGCTGGGGACAGGGGGCCGGGCAGCCCCAGCATTTT. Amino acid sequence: CASSWGQGAGQPQHF.